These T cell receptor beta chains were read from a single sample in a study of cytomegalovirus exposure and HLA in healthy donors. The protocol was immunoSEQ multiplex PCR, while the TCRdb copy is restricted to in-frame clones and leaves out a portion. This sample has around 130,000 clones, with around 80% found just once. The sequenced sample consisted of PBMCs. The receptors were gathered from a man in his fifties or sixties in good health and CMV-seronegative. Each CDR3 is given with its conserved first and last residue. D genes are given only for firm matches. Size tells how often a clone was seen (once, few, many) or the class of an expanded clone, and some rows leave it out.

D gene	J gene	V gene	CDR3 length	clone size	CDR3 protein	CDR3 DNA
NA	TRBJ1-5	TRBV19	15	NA	CASSISRGNNQPQHF	TGTGCCAGTAGTATCTCACGGGGGAACAATCAGCCCCAGCATTTT
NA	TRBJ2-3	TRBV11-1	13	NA	CASSFVRADTQYF	TGTGCCAGCAGCTTTGTGCGGGCAGATACGCAGTATTTT
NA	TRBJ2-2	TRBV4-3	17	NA	CASSDYVPRANTGELFF	TGCGCCAGCAGCGATTACGTACCCCGGGCGAACACCGGGGAGCTGTTTTTT
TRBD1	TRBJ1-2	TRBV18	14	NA	CASSPSSTGAGYTF	TGTGCCAGCTCACCCAGCAGCACAGGGGCCGGCTACACCTTC
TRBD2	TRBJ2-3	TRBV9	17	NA	CASSDGHSGGFTDTQYF	TGTGCCAGCAGCGACGGGCACAGCGGGGGGTTCACAGATACGCAGTATTTT
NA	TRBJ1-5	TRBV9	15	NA	CASSASGDSNQPQHF	TGTGCCAGCAGCGCGTCGGGGGATAGCAATCAGCCCCAGCATTTT
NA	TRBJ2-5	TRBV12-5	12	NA	CASEGGGETQYF	TGTGCTAGTGAGGGAGGGGGAGAGACCCAGTACTTC
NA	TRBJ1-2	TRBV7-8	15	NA	CASSPPPGQGYGYTF	TGTGCCAGCAGCCCACCACCGGGACAAGGCTATGGCTACACCTTC
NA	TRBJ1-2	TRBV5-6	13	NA	CASSPGRTRGYTF	TGTGCCAGCAGCCCTGGGAGGACGAGAGGCTACACCTTC
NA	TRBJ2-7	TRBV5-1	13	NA	CASSRSVTYEQYF	TGCGCCAGCAGCCGTAGCGTAACCTACGAGCAGTACTTC
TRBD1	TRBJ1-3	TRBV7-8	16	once	CASSLLWTGSGNTIYF	TGTGCCAGCAGCTTGTTGTGGACAGGGAGTGGAAACACCATATATTTT
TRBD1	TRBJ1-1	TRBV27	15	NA	CASSLTGGQWTEAFF	TGTGCCAGCAGTTTAACAGGGGGGCAGTGGACTGAAGCTTTCTTT
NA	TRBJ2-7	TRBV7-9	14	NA	CASSLTRWTAEQYF	TGTGCCAGCAGCCTAACACGATGGACAGCCGAGCAGTACTTC
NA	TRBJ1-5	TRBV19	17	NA	CAERGTASSEGNQPQHF	TGTGCAGAGAGGGGGACGGCGTCCTCCGAGGGCAATCAGCCCCAGCATTTT